Presented here are 2 T cell receptor beta chains from one specimen sequenced in a study of beta chain features in type 1 diabetes. The study reverse transcribed the entire isolated RNA, so it sequenced expressed TCRB transcripts. The method was immunoSEQ multiplex PCR; TCRdb's version includes in-frame clones alone and lacks a portion of them. Of approximately 160,000 clones listed, approximately 8.1% were seen once; the top ten hold less than 0.85%. The sequencing sample was made of central memory CD4+ T cells from blood. The source is a man aged 18-30 years in good health.

The V and J genes are TRBV6-5 and TRBJ2-3, with D perhaps matching TRBD1 (6 bases). The germline V and J ends were trimmed by 10 bases and 2 bases, with 13 bases remaining between them. The V gene's germline CDR1 is MNHEY and CDR2 SVGAGI. The length of the CDR3 is 13 residues. This CDR3 is CATRGADTDTQYF. CDR3 DNA: TGTGCCACCAGGGGCGCAGACACAGATACGCAGTATTTT.

In this sample, this clone turned up a few times. The V and J genes are TRBV18 and TRBJ1-3; D not certain. Germline V gene data show CDR1 as KGHSH and CDR2 as LQKENI. The CDR3 runs 14 residues. Trimming stripped 6 bases from V and 3 bases from J, with 12 bases between. This chain's CDR3 is CASSLTPVGNTIYF. In nucleotides, the CDR3 is TGTGCCAGCTCGCTAACCCCCGTTGGAAACACCATATATTTT. Full variable domain (remainder filled in from reference TRBV18 and TRBJ1-3): NAGVMQNPRHLVRRRGQEARLRCSPMKGHSHVYWYRQLPEEGLKFMVYLQKENIIDESGMPKERFSAEFPKEGPSILRIQQVVRGDSAAYFCASSLTPVGNTIYFGEGSWLTVV.